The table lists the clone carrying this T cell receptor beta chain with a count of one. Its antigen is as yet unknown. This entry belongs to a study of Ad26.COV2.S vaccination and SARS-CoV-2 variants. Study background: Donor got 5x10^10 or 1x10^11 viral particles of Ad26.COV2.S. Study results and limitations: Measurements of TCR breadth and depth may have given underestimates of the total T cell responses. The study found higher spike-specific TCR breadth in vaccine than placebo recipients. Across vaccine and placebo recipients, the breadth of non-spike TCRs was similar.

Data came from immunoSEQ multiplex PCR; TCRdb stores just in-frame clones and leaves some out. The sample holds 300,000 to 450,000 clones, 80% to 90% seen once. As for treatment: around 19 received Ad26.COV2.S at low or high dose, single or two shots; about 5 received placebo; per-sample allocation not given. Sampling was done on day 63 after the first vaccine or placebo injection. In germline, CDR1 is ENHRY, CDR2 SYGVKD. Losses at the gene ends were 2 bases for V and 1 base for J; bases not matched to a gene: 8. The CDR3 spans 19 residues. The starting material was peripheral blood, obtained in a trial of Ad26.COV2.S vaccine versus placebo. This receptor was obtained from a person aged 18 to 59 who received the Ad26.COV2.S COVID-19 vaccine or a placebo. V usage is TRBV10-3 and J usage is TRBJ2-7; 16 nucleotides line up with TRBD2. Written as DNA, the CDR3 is TGTGCCATCAGTGAGACGGGACTAGCGGGAGGGCCCAGGTCCTACGAGCAGTACTTC. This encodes CAISETGLAGGPRSYEQYF.